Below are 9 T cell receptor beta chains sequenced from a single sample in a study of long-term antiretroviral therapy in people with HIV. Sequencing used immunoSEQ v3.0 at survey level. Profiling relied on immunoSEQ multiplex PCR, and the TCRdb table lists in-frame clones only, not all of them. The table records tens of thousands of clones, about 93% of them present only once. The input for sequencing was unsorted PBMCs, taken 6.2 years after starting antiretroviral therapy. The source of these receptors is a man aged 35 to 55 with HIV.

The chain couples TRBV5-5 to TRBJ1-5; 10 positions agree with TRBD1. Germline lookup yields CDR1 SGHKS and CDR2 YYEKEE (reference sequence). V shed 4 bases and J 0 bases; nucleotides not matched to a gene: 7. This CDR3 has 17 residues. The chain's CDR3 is CASSRGQGVVSNQPQHF. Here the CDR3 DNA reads TGTGCCAGCAGCCGAGGACAGGGGGTTGTTAGCAATCAGCCCCAGCATTTT.

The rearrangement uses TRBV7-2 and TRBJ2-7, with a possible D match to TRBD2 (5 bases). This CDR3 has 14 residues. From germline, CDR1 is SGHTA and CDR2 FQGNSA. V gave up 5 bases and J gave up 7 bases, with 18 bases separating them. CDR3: CASSLEGLPREQYF. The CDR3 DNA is TGTGCCAGCAGCCTAGAAGGACTCCCCCGGGAGCAGTACTTC.

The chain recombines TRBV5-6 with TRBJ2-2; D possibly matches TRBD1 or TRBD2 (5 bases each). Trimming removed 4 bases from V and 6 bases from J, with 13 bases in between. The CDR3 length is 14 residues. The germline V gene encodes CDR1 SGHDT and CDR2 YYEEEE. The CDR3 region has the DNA TGTGCCAGCAGCAGGGGTGGGGGTTCCGGGGAGCTGTTTTTT. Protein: CASSRGGGSGELFF. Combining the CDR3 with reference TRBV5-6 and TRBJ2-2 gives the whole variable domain DAGVTQSPTHLIKTRGQQVTLRCSPKSGHDTVSWYQQALGQGPQFIFQYYEEEERQRGNFPDRFSGHQFPNYSSELNVNALLLGDSALYLCASSRGGGSGELFFGEGSRLTVL.

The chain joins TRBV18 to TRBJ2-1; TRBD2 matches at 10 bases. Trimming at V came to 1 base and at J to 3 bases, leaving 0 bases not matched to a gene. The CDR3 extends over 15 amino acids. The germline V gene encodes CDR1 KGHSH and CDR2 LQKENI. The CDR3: CASSPLAGGYNEQFF. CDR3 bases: TGTGCCAGCTCACCACTAGCGGGAGGCTACAATGAGCAGTTCTTC.

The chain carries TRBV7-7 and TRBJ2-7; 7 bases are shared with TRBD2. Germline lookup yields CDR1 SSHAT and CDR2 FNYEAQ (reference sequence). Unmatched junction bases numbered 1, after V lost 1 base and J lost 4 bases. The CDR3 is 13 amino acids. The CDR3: CASSLGLAYEQYF. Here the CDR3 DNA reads TGTGCCAGCAGCTTAGGACTAGCATACGAGCAGTACTTC.

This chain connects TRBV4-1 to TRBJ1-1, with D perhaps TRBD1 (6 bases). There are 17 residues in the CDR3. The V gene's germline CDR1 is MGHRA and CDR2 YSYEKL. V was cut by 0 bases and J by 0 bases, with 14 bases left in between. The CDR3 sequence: CASSQEPGQLVNTEAFF. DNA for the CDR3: TGCGCCAGCAGCCAAGAGCCTGGACAGCTAGTGAACACTGAAGCTTTCTTT.

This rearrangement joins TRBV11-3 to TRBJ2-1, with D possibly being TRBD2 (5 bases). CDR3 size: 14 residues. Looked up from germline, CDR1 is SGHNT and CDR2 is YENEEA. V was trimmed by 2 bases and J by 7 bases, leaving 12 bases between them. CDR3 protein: CASSLLVSGNEQFF. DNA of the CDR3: TGTGCCAGCAGCTTATTGGTTTCGGGGAATGAGCAGTTCTTC.

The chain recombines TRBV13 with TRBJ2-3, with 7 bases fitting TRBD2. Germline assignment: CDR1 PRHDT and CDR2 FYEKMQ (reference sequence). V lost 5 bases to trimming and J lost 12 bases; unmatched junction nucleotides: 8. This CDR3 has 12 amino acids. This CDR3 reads CASSRPGLFQYF. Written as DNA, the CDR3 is TGTGCCAGCAGCCGGCCGGGACTATTTCAGTATTTT.

CDR3 region: CAISGGTDEQFF. In DNA form, the CDR3 reads TGTGCCATCAGTGGCGGGACTGATGAGCAGTTCTTC. This chain uses TRBV10-3 with TRBJ2-1, with D tentatively TRBD2 (6 bases). The germline CDR1 and CDR2 sequences are ENHRY and SYGVKD. This CDR3 contains 12 residues. The V and J ends lost 4 bases and 8 bases respectively, with 9 bases between them.